Listed here are 15 T cell receptor beta chains from one sample, sequenced in a study of blood T cell repertoires in COVID-19. The table came from immunoSEQ multiplex PCR; TCRdb's copy has only in-frame clones and leaves some out. The table lists 27,000 or so clones, over 85% of them singletons, with approximately 2.6% in the top ten. The sample was peripheral blood. The source of these receptors is a human donor in a cohort sampled during active COVID-19.

The chain recombines TRBV5-1 with TRBJ1-1; tentative D call: TRBD1 (6 bases). With 2 bases removed from V and 5 bases from J, the gap between germline ends came to 10 bases. This CDR3 has 13 residues. Germline CDR1 reads SGHRS; CDR2 reads YFSETQ. CDR3 DNA: TGCGCCAGCAGCTTCCAGGGGCGAACTGAAGCTTTCTTT. It encodes CASSFQGRTEAFF.

This rearrangement joins TRBV5-1 to TRBJ1-3; 12 bases match TRBD1. V was pared by 1 base and J by 2 bases, with 4 bases of the junction left unmatched. The CDR3 is 17 residues long. Germline V CDR1 and CDR2: SGHRS, YFSETQ. The CDR3 DNA follows: TGCGCCAGCAGCTTGTTAGGGACAGGGGGCCCTGGAAACACCATATATTTT. Translation gives CASSLLGTGGPGNTIYF.

The chain is built from TRBV5-1 and TRBJ1-1; 7 bases map to TRBD1. The junction had 1 base not matched to a gene; V was cut back by 4 bases and J by 1 base. The CDR3 totals 13 residues. CDR1 and CDR2 from the germline V gene are SGHRS and YFSETQ. CDR3 region: CASSRTGNTEAFF. CDR3 nucleotides: TGCGCCAGCAGCAGGACAGGGAACACTGAAGCTTTCTTT.

The chain has TRBV27 and TRBJ1-1, with a weak D call TRBD1 (6 bases). Germline assignment: CDR1 MNHEY and CDR2 SMNVEV (reference sequence). Trimming removed 6 bases from V and 8 bases from J, with 16 bases in between. The CDR3 covers 13 residues. The CDR3 is CASSEYGQFEAFF. In DNA, the CDR3 is TGTGCCAGCAGCGAATATGGACAGTTCGAAGCTTTCTTT.

The rearrangement joins TRBV9 to TRBJ2-7; TRBD2 matches 10 bases. After removal of 4 bases from V and 4 bases from J, the junction contained 11 bases not matched to a gene. The germline V gene has CDR1 SGDLS and CDR2 YYNGEE. The CDR3 contains 16 residues. The CDR3 protein is CASSRKGTSGTYEQYF. Here the CDR3 DNA reads TGTGCCAGCAGCCGAAAGGGAACTAGCGGGACTTACGAGCAGTACTTC. The variable domain in full, completed from reference TRBV9 and TRBJ2-7, reads DSGVTQTPKHLITATGQRVTLRCSPRSGDLSVYWYQQSLDQGLQFLIQYYNGEERAKGNILERFSAQQFPDLHSELNLSSLELGDSALYFCASSRKGTSGTYEQYFGPGTRLTVT.

The chain recombines TRBV7-8 with TRBJ2-2; TRBD1 agrees at 8 bases. This CDR3 spans 16 amino acids. Germline V gene sequence: CDR1 SGHVS, CDR2 FQNEAQ. With 3 bases clipped from V and 7 bases from J, the junction kept 10 bases outside the gene matches. This CDR3 reads CASSFSVQGANGELFF. The CDR3 nucleotides read TGTGCCAGCAGCTTCTCTGTGCAGGGGGCGAACGGGGAGCTGTTTTTT. The full variable domain, rest sourced from reference TRBV7-8 and TRBJ2-2, is GAGVSQSPRYKVAKRGQDVALRCDPISGHVSLFWYQQALGQGPEFLTYFQNEAQLDKSGLPSDRFFAERPEGSVSTLKIQRTQQEDSAVYLCASSFSVQGANGELFFGEGSRLTVL.

The genes are TRBV7-3 and TRBJ2-1; possible D gene TRBD2, 5 bases. Trimming pared 5 bases from V and 2 bases from J, leaving 13 bases between. Per the germline V gene, CDR1 is SGHTA and CDR2 is FQGTGA. The CDR3 is 15 residues long. The chain's CDR3 is CASSLTAGTYNEQFF. The CDR3 coding sequence is TGTGCCAGCAGCCTCACGGCGGGCACCTACAATGAGCAGTTCTTC.

The genes are TRBV10-3 and TRBJ1-4, with D maybe TRBD1 (6 bases). The V end was cut by 0 bases, the J end by 8 bases, with 13 bases between. The CDR3 loop spans 15 amino acids. Germline V gene sequence: CDR1 ENHRY, CDR2 SYGVKD. The chain's CDR3 is CAISESSGVVEKLFF. CDR3 bases: TGTGCCATCAGTGAGTCCTCAGGGGTGGTGGAAAAACTGTTTTTT.

The chain links TRBV9 to TRBJ1-4, with TRBD1 matching over 11 bases. CDR3 length: 16 residues. The J segment lost 5 bases and the V segment lost 2 bases, leaving 5 bases of the junction unmatched. Germline CDR1 is SGDLS and CDR2 is YYNGEE. CDR3 bases: TGTGCCAGCAGCGTTGCCGGACAGGGGGCAAATGAAAAACTGTTTTTT. It yields the protein CASSVAGQGANEKLFF.

This clone was seen a handful of times. J is TRBJ2-3 and V is TRBV28, with a tentative D call TRBD2 (6 bases). This CDR3 contains 15 residues. From germline, CDR1 is MDHEN and CDR2 SYDVKM. The V end lost 4 bases, the J end lost 5 bases, and 16 bases lay between the germline ends. The CDR3 nucleotides read TGTGCCAGCAGTTCGAGGGCGGGAAGGCAAGATACGCAGTATTTT. It encodes CASSSRAGRQDTQYF. The whole variable domain, filled in from reference TRBV28 and TRBJ2-3, reads DVKVTQSSRYLVKRTGEKVFLECVQDMDHENMFWYRQDPGLGLRLIYFSYDVKMKEKGDIPEGYSVSREKKERFSLILESASTNQTSMYLCASSSRAGRQDTQYFGPGTRLTVL.

This chain uses TRBV4-1 with TRBJ1-5; 8 nucleotides align to TRBD1. J gave up 4 bases and V 4 bases, and 0 bases lay outside the gene matches. The CDR3 has 13 amino acids. Germline V lookup: CDR1 MGHRA, CDR2 YSYEKL. CDR3 residues: CASSRQGNQPQHF. Written as DNA, the CDR3 is TGCGCCAGCAGCCGACAGGGGAATCAGCCCCAGCATTTT.

This sequence joins TRBV20-1 and TRBJ2-3; TRBD2 agrees at 7 bases. V dropped 6 bases and J dropped 7; count of bases not matched to a gene: 4. The germline V gene encodes CDR1 DFQATT and CDR2 SNEGSKA (reference sequence). The CDR3 covers 11 residues. The CDR3 DNA follows: TGCAGTGCCACTAGCGCACATACGCAGTATTTT. Translated: CSATSAHTQYF.

This sequence joins TRBV5-1 and TRBJ2-5; D is perhaps TRBD1 (7 bases). Germline loops: CDR1 SGHRS, CDR2 YFSETQ. This CDR3 contains 16 residues. Trimming removed 1 base from V and 2 bases from J, with 15 bases in between. The CDR3 sequence: CASSLSGAGGQETQYF. The CDR3 region has the DNA TGCGCCAGCAGCTTGTCGGGGGCAGGGGGACAAGAGACCCAGTACTTC.

The chain is built from TRBV7-6 and TRBJ2-2, with D tentatively TRBD1 (5 bases). Per the germline V gene, CDR1 is SGHVS and CDR2 is FNYEAQ. This CDR3 comprises 16 residues. Trimming removed 3 bases at V and 0 bases at J, with 11 bases between. This CDR3 is CASSFQGTSNTGELFF. CDR3 nucleotides: TGTGCCAGCAGCTTTCAGGGAACATCGAACACCGGGGAGCTGTTTTTT.

This chain links TRBV7-9 with TRBJ2-5; 9 nucleotides line up with TRBD2. Germline lookup yields CDR1 SEHNR and CDR2 FQNEAQ (reference sequence). This CDR3 has 13 residues. The trim removed 7 bases at V and 5 bases at J, leaving 5 bases unmatched. CDR3 in amino acids: CASTGLAWETQYF. As DNA, the CDR3 is TGTGCCAGCACCGGACTAGCGTGGGAGACCCAGTACTTC.